This TCR beta chain was sequenced in a study of cytomegalovirus exposure and HLA in healthy donors. Study-level background: Of all 400 or so donors who were genotyped, roughly 85% belonged to the Caucasian-associated ancestry cluster. Overall study results and limits: Reportedly, cytomegalovirus status was diagnosed with high sensitivity and specificity.

Both 60 Vbeta primers and 13 Jbeta primers went into the PCR. Generated by immunoSEQ multiplex PCR, the TCRdb table keeps only in-frame clones and is missing some. The sample consists of 49,000 or so clones, roughly four fifths of them appearing once. Notes on this clone: Its antigen is as yet unknown.

This CDR3 is 15 amino acids long. Looked up from germline, CDR1 is MNHNS and CDR2 is SASEGT. With 1 base removed from V and 7 bases from J, the gap between germline ends came to 14 bases. V is TRBV6-1 and J is TRBJ2-1; D remains ambiguous. Material: PBMCs. The sequence derives from a boy aged 5 to 17 in good health and CMV-seropositive. This CDR3 is CASSEVWAGGNEQFF. In DNA, the CDR3 is TGTGCCAGCAGTGAAGTTTGGGCAGGTGGGAATGAGCAGTTCTTC.